This T cell receptor (beta chain) was captured by sequencing in a study of T cell responses to AZD1222 COVID-19 vaccine. The CDR3 is 13 amino acids. The V end lost 2 bases, the J end lost 1 base, and 5 bases lay between the germline ends. The repertoire was sequenced with immunoSEQ multiplex PCR; TCRdb's copy has only in-frame clones and lacks some. The sample shows 150,000 to 200,000 clones, about 90% of them seen only once. Remarks on this clone: This specimen includes other DNA sequences encoding the same CDR3.

The rearrangement uses TRBV12-3 or TRBV12-4 and TRBJ1-1, with D hard to call. Sequenced material: peripheral blood, taken 28 days after the second AZD1222 dose. This sequence was found in an adult who received the AZD1222 COVID-19 vaccine. The CDR3 loop is CASSLWENTEAFF. Here the CDR3 DNA reads TGTGCCAGCAGTTTATGGGAGAACACTGAAGCTTTCTTT.